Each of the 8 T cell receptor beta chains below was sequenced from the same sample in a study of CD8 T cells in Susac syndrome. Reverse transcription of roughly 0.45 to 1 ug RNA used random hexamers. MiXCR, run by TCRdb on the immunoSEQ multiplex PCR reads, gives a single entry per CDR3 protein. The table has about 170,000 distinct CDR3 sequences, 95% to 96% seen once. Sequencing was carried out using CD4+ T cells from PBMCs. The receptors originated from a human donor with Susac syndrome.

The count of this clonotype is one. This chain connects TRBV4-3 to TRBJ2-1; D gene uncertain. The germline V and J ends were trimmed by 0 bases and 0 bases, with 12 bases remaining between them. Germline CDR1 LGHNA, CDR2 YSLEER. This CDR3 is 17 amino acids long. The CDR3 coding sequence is TGCGCCAGCAGCCAAGAGTCAGCAGTGAGCTCCTACAATGAGCAGTTCTTC. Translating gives CASSQESAVSSYNEQFF.

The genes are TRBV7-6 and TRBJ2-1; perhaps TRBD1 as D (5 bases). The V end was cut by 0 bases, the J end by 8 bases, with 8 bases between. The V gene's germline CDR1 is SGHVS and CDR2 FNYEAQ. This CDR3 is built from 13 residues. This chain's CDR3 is CASSLAIRDEQFF. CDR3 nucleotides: TGTGCCAGCAGCTTAGCGATCAGGGATGAGCAGTTCTTC.

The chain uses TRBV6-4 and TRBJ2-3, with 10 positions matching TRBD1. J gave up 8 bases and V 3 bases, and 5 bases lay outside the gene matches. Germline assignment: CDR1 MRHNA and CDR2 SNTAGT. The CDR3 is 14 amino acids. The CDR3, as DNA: TGTGCCAGCAGTGAGGGACAGGGGACCGTTACGCAGTATTTT. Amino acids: CASSEGQGTVTQYF.

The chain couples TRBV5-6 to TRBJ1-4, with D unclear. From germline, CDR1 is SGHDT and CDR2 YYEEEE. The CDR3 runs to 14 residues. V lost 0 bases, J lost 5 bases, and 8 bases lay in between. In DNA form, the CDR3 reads TGTGCCAGCAGCTTGGGGACCCACAATGAAAAACTGTTTTTT. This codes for CASSLGTHNEKLFF.

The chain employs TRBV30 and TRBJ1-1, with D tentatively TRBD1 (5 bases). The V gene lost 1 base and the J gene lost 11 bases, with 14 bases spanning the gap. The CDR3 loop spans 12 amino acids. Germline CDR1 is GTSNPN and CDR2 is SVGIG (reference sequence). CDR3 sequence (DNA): TGTGCCTGGAGTGGGGACTCAAATGAGGCTTTCTTT. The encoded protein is CAWSGDSNEAFF.

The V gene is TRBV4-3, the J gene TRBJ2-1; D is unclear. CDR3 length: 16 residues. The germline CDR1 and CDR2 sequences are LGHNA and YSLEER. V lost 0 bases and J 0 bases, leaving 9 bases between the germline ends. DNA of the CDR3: TGCGCCAGCAGCCAAGAGGCATTAGGCTCCTACAATGAGCAGTTCTTC. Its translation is CASSQEALGSYNEQFF.

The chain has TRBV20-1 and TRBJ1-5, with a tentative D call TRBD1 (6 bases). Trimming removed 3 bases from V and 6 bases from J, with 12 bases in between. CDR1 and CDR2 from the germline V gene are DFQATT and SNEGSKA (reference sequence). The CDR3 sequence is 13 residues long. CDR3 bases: TGCAGTGCTAGGACGGGGGCAGGTCAGCCCCAGCATTTT. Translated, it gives CSARTGAGQPQHF.

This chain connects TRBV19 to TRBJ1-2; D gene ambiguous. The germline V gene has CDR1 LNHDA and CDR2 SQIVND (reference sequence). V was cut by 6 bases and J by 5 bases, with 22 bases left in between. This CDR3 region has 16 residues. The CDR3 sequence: CASSSGFRANLYGYTF. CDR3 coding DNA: TGTGCCAGTAGCTCGGGATTCCGGGCCAACCTTTATGGCTACACCTTC.